These 4 T cell receptor beta chains were all obtained from the same sample, sequenced in a study of T cell repertoires in cytomegalovirus infection (dated by TCRdb to the late 2010s). The sequencer listed for this sample is Illumina HiSeq 1500. TCRdb reprocessed the public reads (quality trimming at Q25 with fastp, clone calling with MiXCR) and kept in-frame beta chains. CDR3 protein duplicates are merged, each entry listing the most common genes and DNA. A total of approximately 910,000 distinct CDR3 sequences appear in this sample, roughly 31% of them only once. Roughly an eighth of the sample belongs to the ten largest clones. These receptors' targets are unknown. According to the study, the label for this sample's treatment or condition signals: in vitro stimulation with specific CMV peptide epitopes to enrich CMV-specific T cells. The specimen was cultured CD8+ T cells from PBMCs, collected from culture after CMV antigen stimulation. The receptors stem from a human donor in good health (CMV status not recorded). Some clones in this sample may be carry-over from other donors' samples.

The V call is TRBV15, the J call TRBJ2-5; TRBD1 matches at 10 bases. Germline values: CDR1 LNHNV, CDR2 YYDKDF (reference sequence). V was pared by 0 bases and J by 5 bases, with 12 bases of the junction left unmatched. The CDR3 extends over 18 amino acids. As DNA, the CDR3 is TGTGCCACCAGCAGAGATCCCACCGGGACAGGGGATCGGGAGACCCAGTACTTC. Translating gives CATSRDPTGTGDRETQYF.

This clonotype has ten or more counts. V usage is TRBV7-2 and J usage is TRBJ1-3, with D maybe TRBD1 (5 bases). The CDR3 spans 15 residues. V lost 3 bases and J 1 base, leaving 10 bases between the germline ends. From germline, CDR1 is SGHTA and CDR2 FQGNSA. CDR3 loop: CASSFFSGSGNTIYF. DNA for the CDR3: TGTGCCAGCAGCTTTTTTTCAGGGTCTGGAAACACCATATATTTT.

J is TRBJ2-7 and V is TRBV6-2 or TRBV6-3, with a weak D call TRBD1 (5 bases). Germline CDR1 is MNHEY and CDR2 is SVGEGT. This CDR3 has 19 residues. V was pared by 2 bases and J by 0 bases, with 23 bases between. CDR3 region: CASSYDSAKLPSSSYEQYV. Here the CDR3 DNA reads TGTGCCAGCAGTTACGACAGCGCCAAATTGCCGAGTAGCTCCTACGAGCAGTACGTC.

The rearrangement uses TRBV11-1 and TRBJ1-1; 8 bases are shared with TRBD1. Per germline, CDR1 SGHAT and CDR2 FQDESV (reference sequence). J lost 2 bases, V lost 5 bases, and 10 bases had no gene match. The CDR3 covers 16 residues. CDR3 sequence reads: CASSPGQGWANTEAFF. In nucleotides, the CDR3 is TGTGCCAGCAGCCCAGGACAGGGTTGGGCTAACACTGAAGCTTTCTTT.